Presented here are 7 T cell receptor beta chains from one specimen sequenced in a study of shared clonotypes between healthy human individuals. Sequencing used immunoSEQ multiplex PCR; TCRdb keeps in-frame clones, though not all of them. The sample lists some 1.5 million clones, around 98% occurring once. Sequencing was performed on naive CD4+ T cells sorted from blood. Subset indicated: CD45RA+ positively selected. These receptors all come from a man under 40 in good health.

The chain recombines TRBV29-1 with TRBJ1-3, with D unclear. Germline V gene lookup returns CDR1 SQVTM and CDR2 ANQGSEA. V was cut by 3 bases and J by 8 bases, with 11 bases left in between. The CDR3 has 12 amino acids. The CDR3 sequence: CSVESYQDTIYF. The DNA of the CDR3 is TGCAGCGTTGAGTCCTACCAGGACACCATATATTTT. The full variable domain, in which reference TRBV29-1 and TRBJ1-3 provide the parts outside the CDR3, is SAVISQKPSRDICQRGTSLTIQCQVDSQVTMMFWYRQQPGQSLTLIATANQGSEATYESGFVIDKFPISRPNLTFSTLTVSNMSPEDSSIYLCSVESYQDTIYFGEGSWLTVV.

A word on this clone: Different DNA sequences within this sample yield the same CDR3. The chain links TRBV5-1 to TRBJ1-4; 7 nucleotides match TRBD1. The V gene's germline CDR1 is SGHRS and CDR2 YFSETQ. The ends lost 4 bases at V and 2 bases at J; junction bases unmatched: 5. The CDR3 has 15 amino acids. CDR3 region: CASSLDRATNEKLFF. CDR3 nucleotides: TGCGCCAGCAGCCTTGACAGGGCCACTAATGAAAAACTGTTTTTT. Combining the CDR3 with reference TRBV5-1 and TRBJ1-4 gives the whole variable domain KAGVTQTPRYLIKTRGQQVTLSCSPISGHRSVSWYQQTPGQGLQFLFEYFSETQRNKGNFPGRFSGRQFSNSRSEMNVSTLELGDSALYLCASSLDRATNEKLFFGSGTQLSVL.

The chain links TRBV11-2 to TRBJ1-4, with D perhaps matching TRBD1 (6 bases). Germline lookup yields CDR1 SGHAT and CDR2 FQNNGV. V was trimmed by 5 bases and J by 8 bases, leaving 18 bases between them. There are 15 residues in the CDR3. CDR3 sequence reads: CASSPHRDNQEKLFF. The CDR3 DNA is TGTGCCAGCAGCCCTCACCGGGACAATCAGGAAAAACTGTTTTTT.

The chain couples TRBV7-6 to TRBJ1-5, with D tentatively TRBD1 (6 bases). Germline CDR1 SGHVS, CDR2 FNYEAQ. The V gene lost 0 bases and the J gene lost 7 bases, with 16 bases spanning the gap. The CDR3 contains 16 residues. The CDR3 is CASSLAGAGVGQPQHF. DNA for the CDR3: TGTGCCAGCAGCTTAGCGGGGGCAGGGGTCGGGCAGCCCCAGCATTTT.

In regard to this clone: Other DNA sequences from this sample encode an identical CDR3 as well. This sequence joins TRBV5-1 and TRBJ2-3, with 8 positions matching TRBD2. There are 16 residues in the CDR3. Per germline, CDR1 SGHRS and CDR2 YFSETQ. Unmatched junction bases numbered 4, after V lost 0 bases and J lost 1 base. Here the CDR3 DNA reads TGCGCCAGCAGCTTGGCCGGGACTAGGGGCACAGATACGCAGTATTTT. Residues: CASSLAGTRGTDTQYF.

The V gene is TRBV7-9, the J gene TRBJ1-5; D uncertain. The germline gives CDR1 SEHNR, CDR2 FQNEAQ (reference sequence). The CDR3 consists of 19 residues. Trimming stripped 2 bases from V and 3 bases from J, with 23 bases between. CDR3 coding DNA: TGTGCCAGCAGCTTATTTAGAGGAGGGAACACTAGAGACAATCAGCCCCAGCATTTT. As protein: CASSLFRGGNTRDNQPQHF.

The CDR3 nucleotides are TGTGCCAGCAGCTTTGGCGAGCGTCTCTGGGATGAGCAGTTCTTC. It encodes CASSFGERLWDEQFF. The chain couples TRBV5-6 to TRBJ2-1; D remains unclear. Between the trimmed V and J ends, which lost 2 bases and 8 bases, there was a span of 17 bases. Germline V gene lookup returns CDR1 SGHDT and CDR2 YYEEEE. The CDR3 totals 15 residues.